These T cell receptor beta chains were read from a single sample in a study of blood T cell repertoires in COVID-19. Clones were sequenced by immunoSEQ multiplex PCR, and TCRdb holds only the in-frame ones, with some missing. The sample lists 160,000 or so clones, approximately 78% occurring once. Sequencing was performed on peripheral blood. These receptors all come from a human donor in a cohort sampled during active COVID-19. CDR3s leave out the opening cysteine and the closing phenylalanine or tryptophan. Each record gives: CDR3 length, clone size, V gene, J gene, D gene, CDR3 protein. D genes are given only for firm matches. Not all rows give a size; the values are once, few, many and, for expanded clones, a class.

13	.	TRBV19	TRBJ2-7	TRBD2	ASSRPGLAPYEQY
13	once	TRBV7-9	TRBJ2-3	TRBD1	ASSLDRGSTDTQY
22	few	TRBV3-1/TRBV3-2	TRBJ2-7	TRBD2	ASSQDSQGIYRGSGEVGSYEQY
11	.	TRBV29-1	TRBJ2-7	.	SVEVRGTYEQY
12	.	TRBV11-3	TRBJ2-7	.	ASSSGQGGDEQY
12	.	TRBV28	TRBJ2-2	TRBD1	ASSLTGGLGELF
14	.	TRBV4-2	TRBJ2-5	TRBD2	ASSQDSGGAIKTQY
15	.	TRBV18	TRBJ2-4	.	ASSSSNSPLAKNIQY
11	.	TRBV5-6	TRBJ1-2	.	ASTSAAGVGYT
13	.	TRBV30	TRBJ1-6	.	AWSEPPRINSPLH
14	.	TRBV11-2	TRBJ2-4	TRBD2	ASSSIAGGPPAIQY
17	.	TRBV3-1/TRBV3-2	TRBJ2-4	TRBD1	ASSQVDRGGTLAKNIQY
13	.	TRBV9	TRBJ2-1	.	ASSVSSATYNEQF
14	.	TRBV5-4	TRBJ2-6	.	ASSPPGGSGANVLT
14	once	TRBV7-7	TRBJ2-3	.	ASSFRAGITTDTQY